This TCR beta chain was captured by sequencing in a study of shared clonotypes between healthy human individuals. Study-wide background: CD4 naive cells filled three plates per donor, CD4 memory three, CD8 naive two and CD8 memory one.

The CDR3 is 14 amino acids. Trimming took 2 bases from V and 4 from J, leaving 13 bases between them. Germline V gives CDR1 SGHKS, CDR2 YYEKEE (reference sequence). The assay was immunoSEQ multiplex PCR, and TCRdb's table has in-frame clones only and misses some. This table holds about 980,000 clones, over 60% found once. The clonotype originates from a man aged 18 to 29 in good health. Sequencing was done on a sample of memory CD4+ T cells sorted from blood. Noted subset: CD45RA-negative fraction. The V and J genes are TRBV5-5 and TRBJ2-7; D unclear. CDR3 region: CASSLKGAGYEQYF. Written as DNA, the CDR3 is TGTGCCAGCAGCTTAAAGGGTGCCGGGTACGAGCAGTACTTC.